This TCR beta chain is from a study of long-term antiretroviral therapy in people with HIV. Of note for this clone: Its antigen is unidentified.

This was the immunoSEQ v3.0 assay at survey level. Sequencing set out to capture about 35,000-55,000 T-cell genomes per sample. Sequencing used immunoSEQ multiplex PCR; TCRdb keeps in-frame clones, though not all of them. The data hold about 31,000 clones, with around nine tenths observed a single time. V dropped 3 bases and J dropped 2 bases, with 14 bases sitting between them. Germline-derived CDR1 and CDR2 are LNHDA and SQIVND (reference sequence). The CDR3 has 15 amino acids. Samples held roughly 0.95-11 million cryopreserved PBMC before DNA extraction. Regarding the study as a whole: Clonal populations expanded prior to ART predominated within the repertoire at all time points.

Sequencing used unsorted PBMCs, obtained around 5 years after starting antiretroviral therapy. The sequence derives from a woman between 40 and 55 years old with HIV. V and J are TRBV19 and TRBJ2-7; D unclear. CDR3 in DNA: TGTGCCAGTAGTATTAGGGTGGAGATCCCCTACGAGCAGTACTTC. This gives the protein CASSIRVEIPYEQYF.